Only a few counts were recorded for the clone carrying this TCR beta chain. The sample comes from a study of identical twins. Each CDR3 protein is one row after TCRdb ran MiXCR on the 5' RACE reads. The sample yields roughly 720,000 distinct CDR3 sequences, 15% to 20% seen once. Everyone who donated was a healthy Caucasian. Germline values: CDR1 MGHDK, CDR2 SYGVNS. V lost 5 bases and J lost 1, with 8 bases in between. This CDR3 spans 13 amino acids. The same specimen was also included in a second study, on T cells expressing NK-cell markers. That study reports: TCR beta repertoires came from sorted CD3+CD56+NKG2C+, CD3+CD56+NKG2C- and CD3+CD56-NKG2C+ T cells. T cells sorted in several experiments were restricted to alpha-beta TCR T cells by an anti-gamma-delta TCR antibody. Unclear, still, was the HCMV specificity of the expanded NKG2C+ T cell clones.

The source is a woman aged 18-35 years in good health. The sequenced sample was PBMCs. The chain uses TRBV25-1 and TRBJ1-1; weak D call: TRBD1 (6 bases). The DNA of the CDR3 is TGTGCCAGCAGTAAACAGGGGAACACTGAAGCTTTCTTT. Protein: CASSKQGNTEAFF.